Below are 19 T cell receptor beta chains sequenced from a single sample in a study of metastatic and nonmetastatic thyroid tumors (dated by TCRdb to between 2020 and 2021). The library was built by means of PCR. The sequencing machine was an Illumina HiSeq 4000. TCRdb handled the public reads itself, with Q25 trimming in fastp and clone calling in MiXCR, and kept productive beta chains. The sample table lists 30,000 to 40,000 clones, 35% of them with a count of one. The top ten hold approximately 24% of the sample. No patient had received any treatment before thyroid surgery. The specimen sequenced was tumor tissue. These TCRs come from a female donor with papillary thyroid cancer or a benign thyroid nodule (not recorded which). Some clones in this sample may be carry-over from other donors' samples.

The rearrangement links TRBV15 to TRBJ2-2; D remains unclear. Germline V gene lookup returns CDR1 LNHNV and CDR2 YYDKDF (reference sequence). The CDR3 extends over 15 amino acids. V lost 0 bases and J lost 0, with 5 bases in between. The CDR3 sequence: CATSRDRANTGELFF. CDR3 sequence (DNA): TGTGCCACCAGCAGAGACCGGGCGAACACCGGGGAGCTGTTTTTT.

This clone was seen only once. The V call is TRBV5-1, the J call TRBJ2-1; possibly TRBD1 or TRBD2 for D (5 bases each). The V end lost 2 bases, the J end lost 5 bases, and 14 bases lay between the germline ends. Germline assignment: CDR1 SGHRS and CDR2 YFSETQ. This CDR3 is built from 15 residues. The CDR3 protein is CASSFSGHGNNEQFF. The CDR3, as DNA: TGCGCCAGCAGCTTTTCGGGGCACGGAAACAATGAGCAGTTCTTC.

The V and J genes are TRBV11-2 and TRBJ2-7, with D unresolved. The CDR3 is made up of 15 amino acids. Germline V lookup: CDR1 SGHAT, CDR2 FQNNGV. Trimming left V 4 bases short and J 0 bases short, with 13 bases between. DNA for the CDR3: TGTGCCAGCAGCTCAGGAGCAGCCAGCTCCTACGAGCAGTACTTC. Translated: CASSSGAASSYEQYF. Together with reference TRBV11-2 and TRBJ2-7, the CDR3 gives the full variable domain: EAGVAQSPRYKIIEKRQSVAFWCNPISGHATLYWYQQILGQGPKLLIQFQNNGVVDDSQLPKDRFSAERLKGVDSTLKIQPAKLEDSAVYLCASSSGAASSYEQYFGPGTRLTVT.

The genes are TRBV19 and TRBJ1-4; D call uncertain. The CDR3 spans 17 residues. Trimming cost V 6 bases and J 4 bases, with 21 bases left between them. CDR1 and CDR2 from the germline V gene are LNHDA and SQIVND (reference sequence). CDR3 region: CASSHSIWGPVNEKLFF. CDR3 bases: TGTGCCAGTAGCCATTCGATTTGGGGTCCGGTTAATGAAAAACTGTTTTTT.

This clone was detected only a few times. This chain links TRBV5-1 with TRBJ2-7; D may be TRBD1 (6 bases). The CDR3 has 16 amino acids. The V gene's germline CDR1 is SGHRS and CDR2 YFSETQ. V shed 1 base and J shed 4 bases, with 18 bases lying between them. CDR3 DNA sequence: TGCGCCAGCAGCTTGATCAACAGGGATCGGCCTTACGAGCAGTACTTC. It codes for CASSLINRDRPYEQYF. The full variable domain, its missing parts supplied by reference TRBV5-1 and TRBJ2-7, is KAGVTQTPRYLIKTRGQQVTLSCSPISGHRSVSWYQQTPGQGLQFLFEYFSETQRNKGNFPGRFSGRQFSNSRSEMNVSTLELGDSALYLCASSLINRDRPYEQYFGPGTRLTVT.

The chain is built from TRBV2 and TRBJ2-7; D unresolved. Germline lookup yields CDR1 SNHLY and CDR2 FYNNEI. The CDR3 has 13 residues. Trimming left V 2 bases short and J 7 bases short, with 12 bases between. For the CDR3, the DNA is TGTGCCAGCAGTGAATACAGCCCCTGGGAGCAGTACTTC. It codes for CASSEYSPWEQYF.

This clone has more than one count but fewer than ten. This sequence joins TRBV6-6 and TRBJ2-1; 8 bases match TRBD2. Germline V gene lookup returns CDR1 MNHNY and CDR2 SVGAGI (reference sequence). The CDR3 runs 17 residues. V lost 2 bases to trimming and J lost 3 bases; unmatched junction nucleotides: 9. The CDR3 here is CASSYGREVPGYNEQFF. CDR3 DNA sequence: TGTGCCAGCAGTTACGGGCGGGAGGTCCCCGGCTACAATGAGCAGTTCTTC.

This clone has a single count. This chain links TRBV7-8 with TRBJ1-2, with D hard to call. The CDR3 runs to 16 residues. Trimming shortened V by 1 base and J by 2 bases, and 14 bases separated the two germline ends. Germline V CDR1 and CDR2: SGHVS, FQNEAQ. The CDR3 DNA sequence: TGTGCCAGCAGCTTAGGATCCCCAACACAAAACTATGGCTACACCTTC. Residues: CASSLGSPTQNYGYTF.

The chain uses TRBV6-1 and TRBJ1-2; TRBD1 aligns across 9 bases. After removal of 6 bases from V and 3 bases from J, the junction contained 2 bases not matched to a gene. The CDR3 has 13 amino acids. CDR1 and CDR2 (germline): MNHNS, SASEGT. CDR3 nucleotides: TGTGCCAGCAGACAGGGGGCGTACTATGGCTACACCTTC. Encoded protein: CASRQGAYYGYTF.

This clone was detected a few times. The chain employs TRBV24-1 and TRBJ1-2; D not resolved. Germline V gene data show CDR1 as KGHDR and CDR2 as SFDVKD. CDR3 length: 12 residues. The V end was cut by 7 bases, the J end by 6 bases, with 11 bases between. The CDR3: CATSASLDGYTF. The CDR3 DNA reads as TGTGCCACCAGCGCTTCCCTGGATGGCTACACCTTC.

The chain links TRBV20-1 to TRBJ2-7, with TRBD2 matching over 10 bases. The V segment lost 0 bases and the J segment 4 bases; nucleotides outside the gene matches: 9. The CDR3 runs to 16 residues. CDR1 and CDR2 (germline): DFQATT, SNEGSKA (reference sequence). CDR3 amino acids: CSARDSGLAEIYEQYF. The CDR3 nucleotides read TGCAGTGCTAGAGACTCCGGACTAGCGGAGATTTACGAGCAGTACTTC.

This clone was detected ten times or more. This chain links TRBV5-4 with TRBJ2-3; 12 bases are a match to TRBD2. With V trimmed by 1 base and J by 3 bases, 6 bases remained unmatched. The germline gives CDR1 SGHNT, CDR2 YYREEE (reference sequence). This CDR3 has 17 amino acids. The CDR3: CASSLRLAGGPTDTQYF. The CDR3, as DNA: TGTGCCAGCAGCTTGAGGCTAGCGGGAGGGCCGACAGATACGCAGTATTTT.

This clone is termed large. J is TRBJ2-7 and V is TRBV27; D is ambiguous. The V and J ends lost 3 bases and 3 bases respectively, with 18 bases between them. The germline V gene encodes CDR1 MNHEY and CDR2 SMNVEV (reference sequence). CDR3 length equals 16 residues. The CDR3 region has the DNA TGTGCCAGCAGTTTGGGCAGCTCGGCCGATAACTACGAGCAGTACTTC. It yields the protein CASSLGSSADNYEQYF.

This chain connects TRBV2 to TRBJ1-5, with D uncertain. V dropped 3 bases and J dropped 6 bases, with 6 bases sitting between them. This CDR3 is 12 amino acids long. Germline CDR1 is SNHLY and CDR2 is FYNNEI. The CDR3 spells CASSEPPQPQHF. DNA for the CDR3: TGTGCCAGCAGTGAGCCGCCTCAGCCCCAGCATTTT.

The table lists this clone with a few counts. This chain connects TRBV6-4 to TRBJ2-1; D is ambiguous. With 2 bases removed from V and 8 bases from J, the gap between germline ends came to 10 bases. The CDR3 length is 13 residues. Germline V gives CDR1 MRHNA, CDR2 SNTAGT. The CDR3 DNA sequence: TGTGCCAGCAGTGACACCTCCGAACATGAGCAGTTCTTC. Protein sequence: CASSDTSEHEQFF.

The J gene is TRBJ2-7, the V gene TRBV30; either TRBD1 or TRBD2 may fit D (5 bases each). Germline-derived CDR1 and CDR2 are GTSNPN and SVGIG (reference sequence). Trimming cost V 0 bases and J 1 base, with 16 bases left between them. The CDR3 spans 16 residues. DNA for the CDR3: TGTGCCTGGAGTGTACAGGCGGCGGGCCCTTCCTACGAGCAGTACTTC. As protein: CAWSVQAAGPSYEQYF.

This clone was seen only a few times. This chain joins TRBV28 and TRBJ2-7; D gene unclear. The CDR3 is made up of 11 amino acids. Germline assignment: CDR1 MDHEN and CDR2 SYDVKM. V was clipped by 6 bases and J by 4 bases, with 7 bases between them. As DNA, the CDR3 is TGTGCCAGCAGCCCCCTTTACGAGCAGTACTTC. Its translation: CASSPLYEQYF.

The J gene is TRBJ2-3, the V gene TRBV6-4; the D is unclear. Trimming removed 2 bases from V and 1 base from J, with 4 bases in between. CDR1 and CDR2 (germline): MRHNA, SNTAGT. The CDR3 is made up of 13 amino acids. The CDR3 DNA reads TGTGCCAGCAGTGACCACGGCACAGATACGCAGTATTTT. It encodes CASSDHGTDTQYF.

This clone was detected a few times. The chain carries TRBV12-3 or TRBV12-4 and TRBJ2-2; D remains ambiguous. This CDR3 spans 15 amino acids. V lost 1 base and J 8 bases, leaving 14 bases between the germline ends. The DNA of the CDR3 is TGTGCCAGCAGTTTAGATGGCCCTCCCGCGGGGGAGCTGTTTTTT. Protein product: CASSLDGPPAGELFF.